This T cell receptor beta chain was found in a study of shared clonotypes between healthy human individuals. Study context: Three plates each covered CD4 naive and memory; CD8 naive two, CD8 memory one.

Broader study findings: The genetic and exposure-history diversity represented was limited by few donors.

The CDR3 sequence is 13 residues long. Germline V gene data show CDR1 as SGHRS and CDR2 as YFSETQ. Trimming pared 3 bases from V and 4 bases from J, leaving 10 bases between. The table lists this clone with a few counts. Antigen specificity is unknown. This same CDR3 is encoded by further DNA sequences in the sample. The repertoire was sequenced with immunoSEQ multiplex PCR; TCRdb's copy has only in-frame clones and lacks some. Of about 2,500,000 clones in the sample, around nine tenths were seen once. Sequencing was carried out using naive CD4+ T cells sorted from blood. Specified subset: CD45RA+ positively selected. The sequence derives from a man aged 18 to 35 in good health. The chain joins TRBV5-1 to TRBJ1-1; TRBD1 is a possible D gene (6 bases). Written as DNA, the CDR3 is TGCGCCAGCAGCTCGACAGGAAGCACTGAAGCTTTCTTT. Translated: CASSSTGSTEAFF.